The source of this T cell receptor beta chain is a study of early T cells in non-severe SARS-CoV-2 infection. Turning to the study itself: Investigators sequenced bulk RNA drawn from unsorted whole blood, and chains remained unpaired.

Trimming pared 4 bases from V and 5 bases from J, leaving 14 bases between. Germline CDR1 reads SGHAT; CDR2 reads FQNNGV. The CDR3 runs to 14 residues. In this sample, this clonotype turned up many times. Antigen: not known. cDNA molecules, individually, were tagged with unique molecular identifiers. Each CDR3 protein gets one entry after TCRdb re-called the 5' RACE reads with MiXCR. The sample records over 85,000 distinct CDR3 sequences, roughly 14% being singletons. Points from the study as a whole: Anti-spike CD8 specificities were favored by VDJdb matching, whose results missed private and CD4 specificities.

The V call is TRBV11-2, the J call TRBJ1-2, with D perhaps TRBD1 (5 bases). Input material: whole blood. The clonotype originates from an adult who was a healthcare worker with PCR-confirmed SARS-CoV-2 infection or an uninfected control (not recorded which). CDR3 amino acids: CASSSIRDGYGYTF. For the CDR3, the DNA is TGTGCCAGCAGCTCCATCCGGGACGGTTATGGCTACACCTTC. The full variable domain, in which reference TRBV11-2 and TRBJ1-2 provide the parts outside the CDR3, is EAGVAQSPRYKIIEKRQSVAFWCNPISGHATLYWYQQILGQGPKLLIQFQNNGVVDDSQLPKDRFSAERLKGVDSTLKIQPAKLEDSAVYLCASSSIRDGYGYTFGSGTRLTVV.